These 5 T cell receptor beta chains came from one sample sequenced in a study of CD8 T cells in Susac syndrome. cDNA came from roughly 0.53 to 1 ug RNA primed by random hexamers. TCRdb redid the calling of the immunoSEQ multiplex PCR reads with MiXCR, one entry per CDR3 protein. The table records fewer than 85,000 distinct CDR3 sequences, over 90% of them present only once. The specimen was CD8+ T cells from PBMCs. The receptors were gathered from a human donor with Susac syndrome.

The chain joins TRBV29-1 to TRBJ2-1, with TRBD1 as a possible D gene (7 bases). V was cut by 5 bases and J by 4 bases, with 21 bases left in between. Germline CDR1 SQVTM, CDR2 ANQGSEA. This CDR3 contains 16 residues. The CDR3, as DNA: TGCAGCGTTCCCCCGCCGGCGACAGGGACTTACAATGAGCAGTTCTTC. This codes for CSVPPPATGTYNEQFF.

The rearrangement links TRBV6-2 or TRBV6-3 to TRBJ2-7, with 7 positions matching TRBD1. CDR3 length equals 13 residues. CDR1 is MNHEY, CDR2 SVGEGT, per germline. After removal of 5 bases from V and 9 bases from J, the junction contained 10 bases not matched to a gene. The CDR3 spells CASSNPPGQTQYF. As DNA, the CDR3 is TGTGCCAGCAGTAACCCCCCGGGACAGACGCAGTACTTC.

CDR3 residues: CASSLSWHPIIYEQYF. The CDR3 DNA reads as TGTGCCAGCAGTTTATCATGGCACCCGATCATCTACGAGCAGTACTTC. The chain has TRBV27 and TRBJ2-7, with D unresolved. The CDR3 spans 16 residues. In germline, CDR1 is MNHEY, CDR2 SMNVEV (reference sequence). V lost 0 bases and J lost 3, with 15 bases in between.

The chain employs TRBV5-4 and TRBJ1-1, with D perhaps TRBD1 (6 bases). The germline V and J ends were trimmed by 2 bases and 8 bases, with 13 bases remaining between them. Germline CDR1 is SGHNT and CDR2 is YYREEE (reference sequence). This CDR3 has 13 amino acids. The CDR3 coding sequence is TGTGCCAGCAGCTTATGGGGGGGCGAGGAAGCTTTCTTT. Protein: CASSLWGGEEAFF.

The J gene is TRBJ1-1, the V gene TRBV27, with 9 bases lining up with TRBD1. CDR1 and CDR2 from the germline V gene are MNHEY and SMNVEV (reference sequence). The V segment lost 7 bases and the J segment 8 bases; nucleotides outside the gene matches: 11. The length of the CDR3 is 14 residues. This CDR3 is CASNPDRGLTEAFF. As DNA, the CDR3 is TGTGCCAGCAATCCGGACAGGGGACTAACCGAAGCTTTCTTT.